The 9 T cell receptor beta chains below all came from one sample that was sequenced in a study of OX40 agonist ivuxolimab in advanced cancers. Clones were sequenced by immunoSEQ multiplex PCR, and TCRdb holds only the in-frame ones, with some missing. The data contain 30,000 to 40,000 clones, roughly three quarters of them seen just once; the ten biggest clones take up about 14%. Here the sequenced sample was CD4+ or CD8+ T cells sorted from blood, taken in a trial of the OX40 agonist ivuxolimab. The source is an adult with an advanced solid tumor such as melanoma, head and neck, liver or kidney cancer.

This rearrangement joins TRBV27 to TRBJ2-1, with 10 bases aligning to TRBD1. CDR1 MNHEY and CDR2 SMNVEV come from the germline V gene (reference sequence). This CDR3 contains 18 residues. V shed 2 bases, J shed 4 bases, and the junction held 11 bases outside the gene matches. CDR3 sequence (DNA): TGTGCCAGCAGTTTACGGGGCACCGGGACAGGGGAATACAATGAGCAGTTCTTC. Its translation: CASSLRGTGTGEYNEQFF.

The chain uses TRBV18 and TRBJ1-6; perhaps TRBD1 as D (5 bases). Germline values: CDR1 KGHSH, CDR2 LQKENI. The CDR3 consists of 13 residues. Trimming shortened V by 3 bases and J by 11 bases, and 11 bases separated the two germline ends. The CDR3 region is CASSPELGAPLHF. The DNA for the CDR3 is TGTGCCAGCTCACCGGAATTGGGGGCACCCCTCCACTTT.

This clone was counted a single time. The chain carries TRBV7-9 and TRBJ1-4; D unclear. CDR3 length: 13 amino acids. Trimming took off 7 bases at V and 8 bases at J, with 14 bases between the two ends. Per the germline V gene, CDR1 is SEHNR and CDR2 is FQNEAQ (reference sequence). CDR3 amino acids: CASTQATTEKLFF. The CDR3 bases are TGTGCCAGCACCCAAGCGACAACGGAAAAACTGTTTTTT.

The chain uses TRBV5-1 and TRBJ1-1; TRBD1 agrees at 9 bases. V dropped 2 bases and J dropped 5; count of bases not matched to a gene: 7. Germline CDR1 SGHRS, CDR2 YFSETQ. This CDR3 is built from 15 residues. The chain's CDR3 is CASSLLQGARTEAFF. The CDR3 nucleotides read TGCGCCAGCAGCTTACTACAGGGGGCGCGGACTGAAGCTTTCTTT.

V usage is TRBV28 and J usage is TRBJ1-6; maybe TRBD1 (5 bases). Trimming pared 10 bases from V and 12 bases from J, leaving 16 bases between. Germline values: CDR1 MDHEN, CDR2 SYDVKM. CDR3 size: 12 residues. DNA of the CDR3: TGTGCCACCTCCGGGGACCCGAGACCCCTCCACTTT. It specifies CATSGDPRPLHF.

The chain has TRBV10-2 and TRBJ2-1; 7 nucleotides align to TRBD1. Trimming removed 6 bases from V and 6 bases from J; junction bases left unmatched: 8. This CDR3 comprises 14 residues. CDR1 WSHSY and CDR2 SAAADI come from the germline V gene. The CDR3 protein is CASRLKTGLNEQFF. Written as DNA, the CDR3 is TGCGCCAGCAGACTCAAGACAGGGCTCAATGAGCAGTTCTTC.

V gene TRBV11-1 combines with J gene TRBJ2-7; D possibly uses TRBD1 or TRBD2 (5 bases each). The CDR3 runs to 14 residues. Germline V gene lookup returns CDR1 SGHAT and CDR2 FQDESV (reference sequence). V was clipped by 3 bases and J by 2 bases, with 11 bases between them. CDR3 bases: TGTGCCAGCAGCTTTGGGGGATCGGCCTACGAGCAGTACTTC. It codes for CASSFGGSAYEQYF. Variable domain in full (rest from reference TRBV11-1 and TRBJ2-7): EAEVAQSPRYKITEKSQAVAFWCDPISGHATLYWYRQILGQGPELLVQFQDESVVDDSQLPKDRFSAERLKGVDSTLKIQPAELGDSAMYLCASSFGGSAYEQYFGPGTRLTVT.

The V gene is TRBV18, the J gene TRBJ1-1; no clear D. Deletions cut 3 bases from V and 1 base from J, with 12 bases between. CDR3 size: 15 residues. CDR1 is KGHSH, CDR2 LQKENI, per germline. CDR3 amino acids: CASSPSMGGNTEAFF. The CDR3 DNA sequence: TGTGCCAGCTCACCTTCCATGGGCGGGAACACTGAAGCTTTCTTT.

V is TRBV14 and J is TRBJ2-3, with 8 nucleotides matching TRBD2. With V trimmed by 1 base and J by 9 bases, 6 bases remained unmatched. The germline CDR1 and CDR2 sequences are SGHDN and FVKESK. The CDR3 sequence is 14 residues long. This CDR3 is CASSQVSGGRTQYF. CDR3 DNA: TGTGCCAGCAGCCAAGTTTCGGGGGGGAGGACGCAGTATTTT. Using reference TRBV14 and TRBJ2-3 for the parts outside the CDR3, the full variable domain is EAGVTQFPSHSVIEKGQTVTLRCDPISGHDNLYWYRRVMGKEIKFLLHFVKESKQDESGMPNNRFLAERTGGTYSTLKVQPAELEDSGVYFCASSQVSGGRTQYFGPGTRLTVL.